This T cell receptor beta chain was recovered during a study of blood T cell repertoires in COVID-19. This CDR3 spans 14 amino acids. CDR1 and CDR2 (germline): SGHVS, FQNEAQ. The ends were cut back, 2 bases at V and 7 bases at J, with 12 bases in the middle. Under the authors' procedure: Amplified reference gene primers provided the basis for estimating nucleated cell counts. The table came from immunoSEQ multiplex PCR; TCRdb's copy has only in-frame clones and leaves some out. That table supplies the V and J calls and clone size; D and trimming were determined from the DNA. In the table there are just over 90,000 clones, about 80% of which are singletons.

The specimen was peripheral blood. The gene calls are TRBV7-8 and TRBJ2-1; D ambiguous. The clonotype comes from a human donor in a cohort sampled during active COVID-19. The CDR3 DNA follows: TGTGCCAGCAGCTTACAACTGTCCTTGAATGAGCAGTTCTTC. Encoded protein: CASSLQLSLNEQFF.